This T cell receptor beta chain was sequenced during a study of cytomegalovirus exposure and HLA in healthy donors. Study-wide findings and caveats: In vitro work confirmed that three CMV-associated chains recognize CMV antigens. Accurate prediction of HLA-A and HLA-B alleles (for most subjects) was reportedly achieved from TCR beta sequences. Among the most significant clusters, several appeared linked to common viral pathogens in a later analysis.

The CDR3 spans 11 residues. Looked up from germline, CDR1 is GTSNPN and CDR2 is SVGIG (reference sequence). This clone was counted a single time. Its antigen is unidentified. Use of 60 Vbeta and 13 Jbeta primers characterized the PCR. Clones were read by immunoSEQ multiplex PCR, and TCRdb kept only the in-frame ones, dropping some. The sample lists 100,000 to 150,000 clones; roughly 82% were seen once. The V gene is TRBV30, the J gene TRBJ2-5; D is ambiguous. The last part of the DNA fits TRBJ2-7 better; the J call may be wrong. The receptor's source is a middle-aged woman in good health and CMV-seropositive. Sample: PBMCs. This CDR3 is CAWSATSEQYF. The CDR3 nucleotides are TGTGCCTGGAGTGCCACTTCCGAGCAGTACTTC.